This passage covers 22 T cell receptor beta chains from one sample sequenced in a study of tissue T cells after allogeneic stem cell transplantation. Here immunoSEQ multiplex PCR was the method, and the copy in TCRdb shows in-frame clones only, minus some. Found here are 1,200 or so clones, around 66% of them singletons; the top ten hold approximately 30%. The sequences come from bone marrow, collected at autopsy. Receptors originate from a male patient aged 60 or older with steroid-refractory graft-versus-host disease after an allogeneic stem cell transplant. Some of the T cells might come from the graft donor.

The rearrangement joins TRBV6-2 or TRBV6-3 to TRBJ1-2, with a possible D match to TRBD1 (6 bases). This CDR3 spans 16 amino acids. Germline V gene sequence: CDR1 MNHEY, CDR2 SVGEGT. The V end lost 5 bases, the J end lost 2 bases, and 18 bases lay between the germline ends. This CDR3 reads CASSTPRGRGNYGYTF. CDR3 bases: TGTGCCAGCAGTACCCCTCGGGGCAGGGGCAACTATGGCTACACCTTC.

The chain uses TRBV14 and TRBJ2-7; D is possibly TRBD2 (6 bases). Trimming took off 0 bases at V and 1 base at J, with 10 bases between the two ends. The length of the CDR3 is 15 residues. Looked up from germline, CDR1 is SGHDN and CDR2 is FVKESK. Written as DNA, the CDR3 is TGTGCCAGCAGCCAAGATCGGGGGATGTCCTACGAGCAGTACTTC. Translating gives CASSQDRGMSYEQYF.

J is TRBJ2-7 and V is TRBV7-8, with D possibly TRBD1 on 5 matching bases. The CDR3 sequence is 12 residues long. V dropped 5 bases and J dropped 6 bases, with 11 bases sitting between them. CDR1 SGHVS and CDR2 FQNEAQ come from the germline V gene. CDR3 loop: CASSIRQTEQYF. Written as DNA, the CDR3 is TGTGCCAGCAGCATCCGACAGACCGAGCAGTACTTC.

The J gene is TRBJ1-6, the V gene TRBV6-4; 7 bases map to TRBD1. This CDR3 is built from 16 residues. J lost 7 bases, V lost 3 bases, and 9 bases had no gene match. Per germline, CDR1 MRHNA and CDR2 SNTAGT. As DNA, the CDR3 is TGTGCCAGCAGTGAACAGGGGAGGGTTCAGAATTCACCCCTCCACTTT. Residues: CASSEQGRVQNSPLHF.

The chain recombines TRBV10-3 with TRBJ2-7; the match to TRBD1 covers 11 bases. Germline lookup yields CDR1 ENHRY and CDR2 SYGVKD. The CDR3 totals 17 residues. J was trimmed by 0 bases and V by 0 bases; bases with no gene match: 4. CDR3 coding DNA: TGTGCCATCAGTGAGTCGGGACAGGGGGGTACCTCCTACGAGCAGTACTTC. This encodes CAISESGQGGTSYEQYF.

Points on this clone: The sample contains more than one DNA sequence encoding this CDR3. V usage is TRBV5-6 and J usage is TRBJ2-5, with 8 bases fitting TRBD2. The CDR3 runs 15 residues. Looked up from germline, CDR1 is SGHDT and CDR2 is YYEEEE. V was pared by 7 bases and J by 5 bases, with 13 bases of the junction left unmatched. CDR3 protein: CASCVGAGGGETQYF. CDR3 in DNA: TGTGCCAGCTGCGTGGGGGCCGGGGGGGGCGAGACCCAGTACTTC.

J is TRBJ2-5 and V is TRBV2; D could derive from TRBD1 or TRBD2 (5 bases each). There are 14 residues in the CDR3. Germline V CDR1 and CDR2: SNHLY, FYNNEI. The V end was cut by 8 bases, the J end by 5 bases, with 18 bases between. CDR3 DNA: TGTGCCAGCTTTATGGGGGTGTCAGGGGAGACCCAGTACTTC. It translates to CASFMGVSGETQYF.

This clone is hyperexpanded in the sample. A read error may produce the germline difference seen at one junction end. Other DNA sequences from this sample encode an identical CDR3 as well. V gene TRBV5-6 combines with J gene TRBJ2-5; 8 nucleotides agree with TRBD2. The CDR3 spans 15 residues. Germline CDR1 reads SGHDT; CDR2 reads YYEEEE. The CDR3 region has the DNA TGTGCCCGCAGCTTGGGGGCCGGGGGGGGAGAGACCCAGTACTTC. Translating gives CARSLGAGGGETQYF. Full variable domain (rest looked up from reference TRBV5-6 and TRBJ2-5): DAGVTQSPTHLIKTRGQQVTLRCSPKSGHDTVSWYQQALGQGPQFIFQYYEEEERQRGNFPDRFSGHQFPNYSSELNVNALLLGDSALYLCARSLGAGGGETQYFGPGTRLLVL.

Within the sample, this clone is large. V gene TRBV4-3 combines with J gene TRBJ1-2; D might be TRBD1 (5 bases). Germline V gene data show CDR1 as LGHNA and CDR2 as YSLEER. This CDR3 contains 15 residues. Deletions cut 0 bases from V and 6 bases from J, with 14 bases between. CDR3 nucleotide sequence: TGCGCCAGCAGCCAAGATGAGGGCAGGGTGGATGGCTACACCTTC. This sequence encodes CASSQDEGRVDGYTF.

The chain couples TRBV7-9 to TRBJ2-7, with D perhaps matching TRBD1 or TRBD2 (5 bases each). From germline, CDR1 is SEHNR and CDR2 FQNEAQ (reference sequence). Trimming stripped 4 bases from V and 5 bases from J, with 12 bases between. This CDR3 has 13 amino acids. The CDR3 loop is CASSSGGNHEQYF. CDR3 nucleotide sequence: TGTGCCAGCAGCTCTGGGGGAAACCACGAGCAGTACTTC. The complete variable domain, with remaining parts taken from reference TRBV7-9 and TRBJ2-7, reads DTGVSQNPRHKITKRGQNVTFRCDPISEHNRLYWYRQTLGQGPEFLTYFQNEAQLEKSRLLSDRFSAERPKGSFSTLEIQRTEQGDSAMYLCASSSGGNHEQYFGPGTRLTVT.

Here the CDR3 DNA reads TGTGCCAGCAGCACGGACATTTCGCGTTCACCCCTCCACTTT. Translated: CASSTDISRSPLHF. The V gene is TRBV11-2, the J gene TRBJ1-6; a weak D match, TRBD1 (5 bases). The germline V gene has CDR1 SGHAT and CDR2 FQNNGV. V gave up 5 bases and J gave up 9 bases, with 14 bases separating them. This CDR3 spans 14 amino acids.

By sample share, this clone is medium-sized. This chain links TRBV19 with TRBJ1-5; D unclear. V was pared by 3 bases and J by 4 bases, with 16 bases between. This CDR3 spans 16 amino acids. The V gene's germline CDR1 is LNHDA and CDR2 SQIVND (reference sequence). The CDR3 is CASSISWQELNQPQHF. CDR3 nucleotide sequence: TGTGCCAGTAGTATCTCCTGGCAAGAACTAAATCAGCCCCAGCATTTT.

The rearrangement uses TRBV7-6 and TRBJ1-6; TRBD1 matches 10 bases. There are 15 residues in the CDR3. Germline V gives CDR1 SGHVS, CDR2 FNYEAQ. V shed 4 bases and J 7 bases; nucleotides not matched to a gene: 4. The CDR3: CASSSGQGSNSPLHF. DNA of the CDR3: TGTGCCAGCAGCTCGGGACAGGGGTCGAATTCACCCCTCCACTTT.

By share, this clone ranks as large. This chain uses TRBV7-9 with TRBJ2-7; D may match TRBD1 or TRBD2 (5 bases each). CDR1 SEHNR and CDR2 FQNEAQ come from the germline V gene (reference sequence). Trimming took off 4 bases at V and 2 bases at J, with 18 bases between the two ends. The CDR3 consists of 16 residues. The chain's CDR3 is CASSSEGSQAPYEQYF. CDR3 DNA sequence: TGTGCCAGCAGCTCTGAGGGGAGCCAGGCCCCCTACGAGCAGTACTTC.

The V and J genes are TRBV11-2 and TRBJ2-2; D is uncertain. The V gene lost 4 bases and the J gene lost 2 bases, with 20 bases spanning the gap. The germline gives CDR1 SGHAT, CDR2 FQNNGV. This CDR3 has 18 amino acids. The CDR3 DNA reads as TGTGCCAGCAGCTCGACCCGGGTGGGCAGAGGAAACACCGGGGAGCTGTTTTTT. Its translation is CASSSTRVGRGNTGELFF.

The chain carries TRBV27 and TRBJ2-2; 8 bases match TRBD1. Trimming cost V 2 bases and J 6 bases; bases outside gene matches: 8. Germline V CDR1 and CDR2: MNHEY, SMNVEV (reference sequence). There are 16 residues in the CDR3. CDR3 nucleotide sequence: TGTGCCAGCAGTTTAATAGGGGCAGGGGGCTCCGGGGAGCTGTTTTTT. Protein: CASSLIGAGGSGELFF.

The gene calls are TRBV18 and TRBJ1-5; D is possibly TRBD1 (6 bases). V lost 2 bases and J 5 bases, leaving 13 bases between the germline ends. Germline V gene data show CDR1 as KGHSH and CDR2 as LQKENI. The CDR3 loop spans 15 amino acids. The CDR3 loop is CASSPIQGSHQPQHF. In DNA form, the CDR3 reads TGTGCCAGCTCACCAATACAGGGTTCCCATCAGCCCCAGCATTTT.

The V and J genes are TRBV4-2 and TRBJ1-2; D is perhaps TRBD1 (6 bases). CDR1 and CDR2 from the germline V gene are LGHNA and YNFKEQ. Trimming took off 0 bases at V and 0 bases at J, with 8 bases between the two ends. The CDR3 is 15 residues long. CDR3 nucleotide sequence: TGTGCCAGCAGCCAAGATCGGACAGCTAACTATGGCTACACCTTC. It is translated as CASSQDRTANYGYTF.

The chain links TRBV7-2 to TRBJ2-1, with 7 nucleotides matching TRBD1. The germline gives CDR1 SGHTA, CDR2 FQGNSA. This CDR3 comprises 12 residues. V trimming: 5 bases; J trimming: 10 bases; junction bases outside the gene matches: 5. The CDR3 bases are TGTGCCAGCAGCGGTCGGGACAGAGAGCAGTTCTTC. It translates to CASSGRDREQFF. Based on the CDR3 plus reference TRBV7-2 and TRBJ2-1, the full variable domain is GAGVSQSPSNKVTEKGKDVELRCDPISGHTALYWYRQSLGQGLEFLIYFQGNSAPDKSGLPSDRFSAERTGGSVSTLTIQRTQQEDSAVYLCASSGRDREQFFGPGTRLTVL.

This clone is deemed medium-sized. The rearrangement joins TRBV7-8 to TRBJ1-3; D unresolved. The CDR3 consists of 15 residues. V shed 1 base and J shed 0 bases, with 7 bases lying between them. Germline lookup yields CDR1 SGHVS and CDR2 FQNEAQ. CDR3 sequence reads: CASSLDGNSGNTIYF. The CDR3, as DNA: TGTGCCAGCAGCTTAGACGGAAACTCTGGAAACACCATATATTTT. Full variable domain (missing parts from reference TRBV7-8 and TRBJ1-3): GAGVSQSPRYKVAKRGQDVALRCDPISGHVSLFWYQQALGQGPEFLTYFQNEAQLDKSGLPSDRFFAERPEGSVSTLKIQRTQQEDSAVYLCASSLDGNSGNTIYFGEGSWLTVV.

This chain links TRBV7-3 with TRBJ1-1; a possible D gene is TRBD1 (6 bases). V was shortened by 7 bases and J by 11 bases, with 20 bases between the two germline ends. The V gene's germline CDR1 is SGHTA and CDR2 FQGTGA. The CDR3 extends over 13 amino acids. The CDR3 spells CASIPIRDMGAFF. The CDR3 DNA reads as TGTGCCAGCATCCCGATCCGGGACATGGGGGCTTTCTTT.

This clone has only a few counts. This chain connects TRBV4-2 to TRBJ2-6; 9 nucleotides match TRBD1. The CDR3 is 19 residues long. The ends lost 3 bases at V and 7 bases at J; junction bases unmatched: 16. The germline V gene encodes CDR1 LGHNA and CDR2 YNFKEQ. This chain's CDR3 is CASSQEVLQGAVGANVLTF. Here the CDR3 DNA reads TGTGCCAGCAGCCAGGAGGTCTTACAGGGGGCGGTAGGTGCCAACGTCCTGACTTTC.